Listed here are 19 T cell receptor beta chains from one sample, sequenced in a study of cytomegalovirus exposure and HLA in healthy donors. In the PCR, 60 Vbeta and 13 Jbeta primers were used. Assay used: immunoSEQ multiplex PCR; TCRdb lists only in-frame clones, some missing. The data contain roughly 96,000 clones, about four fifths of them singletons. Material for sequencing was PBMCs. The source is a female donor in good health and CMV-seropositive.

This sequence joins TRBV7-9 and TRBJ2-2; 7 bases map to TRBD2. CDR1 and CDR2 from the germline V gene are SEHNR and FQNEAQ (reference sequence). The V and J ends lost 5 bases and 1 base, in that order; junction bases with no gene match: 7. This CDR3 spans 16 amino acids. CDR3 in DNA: TGTGCCAGCAGCACCATTAGCGGGTTGAACACCGGGGAGCTGTTTTTT. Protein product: CASSTISGLNTGELFF.

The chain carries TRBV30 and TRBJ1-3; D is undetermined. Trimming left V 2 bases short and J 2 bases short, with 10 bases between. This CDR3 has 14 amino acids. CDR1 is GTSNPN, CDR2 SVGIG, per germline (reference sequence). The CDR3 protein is CAWSRGEAGNTIYF. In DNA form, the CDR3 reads TGTGCCTGGAGTCGCGGTGAGGCTGGAAACACCATATATTTT.

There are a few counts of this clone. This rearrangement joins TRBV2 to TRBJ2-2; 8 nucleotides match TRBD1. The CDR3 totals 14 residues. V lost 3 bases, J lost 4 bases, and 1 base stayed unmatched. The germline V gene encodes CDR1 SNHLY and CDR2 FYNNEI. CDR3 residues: CASSDGTGTGELFF. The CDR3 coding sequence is TGTGCCAGCAGTGACGGGACAGGCACCGGGGAGCTGTTTTTT.

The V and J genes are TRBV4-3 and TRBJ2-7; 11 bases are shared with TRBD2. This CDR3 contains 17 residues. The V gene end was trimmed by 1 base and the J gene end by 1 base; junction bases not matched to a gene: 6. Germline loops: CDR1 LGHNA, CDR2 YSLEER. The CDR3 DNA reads TGCGCCAGCAGCCAAGGCGCGACTAGCGGGGTTTCCTACGAGCAGTACTTC. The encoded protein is CASSQGATSGVSYEQYF.

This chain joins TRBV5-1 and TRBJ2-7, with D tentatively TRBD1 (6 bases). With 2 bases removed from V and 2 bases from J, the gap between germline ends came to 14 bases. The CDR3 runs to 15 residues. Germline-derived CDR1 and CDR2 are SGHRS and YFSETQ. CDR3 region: CASSLDPGQAYEQYF. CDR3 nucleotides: TGCGCCAGCAGCTTAGATCCGGGACAAGCCTACGAGCAGTACTTC.

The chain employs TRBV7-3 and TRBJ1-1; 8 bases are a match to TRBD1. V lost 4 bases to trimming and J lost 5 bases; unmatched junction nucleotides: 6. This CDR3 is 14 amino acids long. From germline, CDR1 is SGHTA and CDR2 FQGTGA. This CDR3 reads CASSSVDRVTEAFF. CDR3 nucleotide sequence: TGTGCCAGCAGCTCGGTGGACAGGGTGACTGAAGCTTTCTTT.

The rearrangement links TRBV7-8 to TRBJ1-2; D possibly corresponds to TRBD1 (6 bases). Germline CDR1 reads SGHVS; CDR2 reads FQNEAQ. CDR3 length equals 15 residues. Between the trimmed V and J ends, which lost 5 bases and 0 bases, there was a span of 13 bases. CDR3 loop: CASSARDTTNYGYTF. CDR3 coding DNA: TGTGCCAGCAGCGCCAGGGACACCACTAACTATGGCTACACCTTC. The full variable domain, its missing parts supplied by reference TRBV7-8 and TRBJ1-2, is GAGVSQSPRYKVAKRGQDVALRCDPISGHVSLFWYQQALGQGPEFLTYFQNEAQLDKSGLPSDRFFAERPEGSVSTLKIQRTQQEDSAVYLCASSARDTTNYGYTFGSGTRLTVV.

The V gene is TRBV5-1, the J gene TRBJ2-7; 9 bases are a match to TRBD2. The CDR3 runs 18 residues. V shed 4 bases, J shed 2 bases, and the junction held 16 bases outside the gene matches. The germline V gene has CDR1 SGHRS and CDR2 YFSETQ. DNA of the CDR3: TGCGCCAGCAGCACCGTACAGGGCAACCAGCGGGGGGCCTACGAGCAGTACTTC. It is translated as CASSTVQGNQRGAYEQYF. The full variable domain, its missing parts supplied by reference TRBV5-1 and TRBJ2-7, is KAGVTQTPRYLIKTRGQQVTLSCSPISGHRSVSWYQQTPGQGLQFLFEYFSETQRNKGNFPGRFSGRQFSNSRSEMNVSTLELGDSALYLCASSTVQGNQRGAYEQYFGPGTRLTVT.

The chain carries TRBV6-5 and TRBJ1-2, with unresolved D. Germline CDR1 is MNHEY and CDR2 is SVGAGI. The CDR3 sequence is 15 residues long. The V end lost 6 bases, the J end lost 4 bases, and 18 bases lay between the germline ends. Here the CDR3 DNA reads TGTGCCAGCAGCCGATACAGTGCCTCTCCCTATGGCTACACCTTC. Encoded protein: CASSRYSASPYGYTF.

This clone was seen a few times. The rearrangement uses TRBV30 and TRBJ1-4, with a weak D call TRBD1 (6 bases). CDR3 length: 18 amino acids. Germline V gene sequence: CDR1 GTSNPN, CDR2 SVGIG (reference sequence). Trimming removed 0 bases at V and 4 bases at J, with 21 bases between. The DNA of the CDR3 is TGTGCCTGGAGTGTACAACTGGGACACCTTTTTCGTAATGAAAAACTGTTTTTT. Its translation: CAWSVQLGHLFRNEKLFF.

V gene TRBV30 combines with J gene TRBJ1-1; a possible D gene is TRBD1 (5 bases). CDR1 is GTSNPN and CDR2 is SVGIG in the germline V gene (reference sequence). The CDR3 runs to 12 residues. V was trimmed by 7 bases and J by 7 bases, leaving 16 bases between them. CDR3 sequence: CAYYSGTIEAFF. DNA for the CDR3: TGTGCCTACTACTCGGGGACTATTGAAGCTTTCTTT.

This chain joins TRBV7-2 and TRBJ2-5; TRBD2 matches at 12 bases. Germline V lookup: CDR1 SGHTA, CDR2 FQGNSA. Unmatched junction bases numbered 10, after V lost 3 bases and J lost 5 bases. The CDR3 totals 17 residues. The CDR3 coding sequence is TGTGCCAGCAGCTTGGTCTCTAGCGGGAGGGCGCGGGAGACCCAGTACTTC. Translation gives CASSLVSSGRARETQYF.

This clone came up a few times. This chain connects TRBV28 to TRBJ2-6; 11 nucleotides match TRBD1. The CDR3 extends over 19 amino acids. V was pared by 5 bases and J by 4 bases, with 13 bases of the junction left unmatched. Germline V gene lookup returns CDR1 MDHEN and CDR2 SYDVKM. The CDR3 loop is CASSVFLDRGRVGANVLTF. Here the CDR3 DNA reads TGTGCCAGCAGTGTCTTTTTGGACAGGGGGCGGGTGGGGGCCAACGTCCTGACTTTC.

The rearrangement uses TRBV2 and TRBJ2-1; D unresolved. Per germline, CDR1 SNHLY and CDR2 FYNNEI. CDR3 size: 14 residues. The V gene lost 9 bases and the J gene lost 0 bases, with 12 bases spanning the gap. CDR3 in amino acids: CASGLVSSYNEQFF. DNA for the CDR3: TGTGCCAGTGGTCTAGTTAGCTCCTACAATGAGCAGTTCTTC.

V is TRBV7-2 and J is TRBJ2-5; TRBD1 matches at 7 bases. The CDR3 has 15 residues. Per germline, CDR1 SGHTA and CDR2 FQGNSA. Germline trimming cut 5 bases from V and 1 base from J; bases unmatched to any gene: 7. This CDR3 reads CASSRNRGAQETQYF. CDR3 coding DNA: TGTGCCAGCAGCAGAAACAGGGGTGCCCAAGAGACCCAGTACTTC.

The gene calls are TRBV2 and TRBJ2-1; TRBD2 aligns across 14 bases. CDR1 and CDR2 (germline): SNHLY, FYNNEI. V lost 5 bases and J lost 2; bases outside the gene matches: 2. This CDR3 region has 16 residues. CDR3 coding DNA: TGTGCCAGCAGTCCGGGACTAGCGGGAGCCTACAATGAGCAGTTCTTC. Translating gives CASSPGLAGAYNEQFF.

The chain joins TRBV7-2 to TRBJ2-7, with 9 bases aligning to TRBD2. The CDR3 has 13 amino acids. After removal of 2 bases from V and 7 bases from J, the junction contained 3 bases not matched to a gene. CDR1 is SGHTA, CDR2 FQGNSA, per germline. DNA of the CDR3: TGTGCCAGCAGCTTACAGCGGGGGGAAGAGCAGTACTTC. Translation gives CASSLQRGEEQYF.

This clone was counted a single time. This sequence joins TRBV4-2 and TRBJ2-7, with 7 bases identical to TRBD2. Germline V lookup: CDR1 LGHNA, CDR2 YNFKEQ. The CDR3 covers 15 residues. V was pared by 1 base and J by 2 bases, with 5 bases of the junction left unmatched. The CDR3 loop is CASSQGGGAPYEQYF. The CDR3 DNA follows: TGTGCCAGCAGCCAAGGGGGGGGAGCCCCCTACGAGCAGTACTTC.

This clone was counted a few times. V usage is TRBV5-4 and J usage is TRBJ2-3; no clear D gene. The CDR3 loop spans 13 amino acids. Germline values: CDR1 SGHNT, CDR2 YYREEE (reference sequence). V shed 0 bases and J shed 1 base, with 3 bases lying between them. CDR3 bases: TGTGCCAGCAGCTTGGGCGGCACAGATACGCAGTATTTT. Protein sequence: CASSLGGTDTQYF.